Judged by abundance, the clone carrying this T cell receptor beta chain is medium-sized (0.01 to 0.1%). The antigen is unknown. This sample was included in a study of a mutant IDH1 vaccine in newly diagnosed glioma. The wider study: Treated patients were roughly 62% male, about 40% female, mean age about 41 years.

As for time point: week 5, during vaccination. Vaccination used 300 ug of mutant IDH1 20-mer peptide per dose, with topical imiquimod. The CDR3 length is 14 residues. The ends were cut back, 2 bases at V and 2 bases at J, with 10 bases in the middle. CDR1 is SGHRS, CDR2 YFSETQ, per germline. TCRdb's copy holds only in-frame clones and misses some; the assay was immunoSEQ multiplex PCR. This sample carries around 56,000 clones, 82% of them seen once, and the ten largest clones take 3% to 3.5%. This specimen was PBMCs, taken from a glioma patient whose treatment included an IDH1 peptide vaccine. The clonotype was recovered from a woman aged 18-29 years with glioma. Some clones in this sample may be carry-over from other donors' samples. This chain uses TRBV5-1 with TRBJ1-1; TRBD1 might be the D (5 bases). CDR3 nucleotide sequence: TGCGCCAGCAGCTTCGTAGGGGATAACACTGAAGCTTTCTTT. Its translation is CASSFVGDNTEAFF. Filled out from reference TRBV5-1 and TRBJ1-1, the complete variable domain reads KAGVTQTPRYLIKTRGQQVTLSCSPISGHRSVSWYQQTPGQGLQFLFEYFSETQRNKGNFPGRFSGRQFSNSRSEMNVSTLELGDSALYLCASSFVGDNTEAFFGQGTRLTVV.